The 11 T cell receptor beta chains reported below all come from one sample, sequenced in a study of blood T cell repertoires in COVID-19. Profiled with immunoSEQ multiplex PCR; TCRdb holds only in-frame clones, not every one. The sample has tens of thousands of clones; around nine tenths are singletons. Sequencing input: peripheral blood. All receptors come from an older woman with COVID-19, enrolled during active disease.

The J gene is TRBJ2-3, the V gene TRBV5-4; TRBD1 aligns across 8 bases. V lost 3 bases to trimming and J lost 1 base; unmatched junction nucleotides: 4. Germline CDR1 and CDR2: SGHNT and YYREEE (reference sequence). This CDR3 is 15 amino acids long. In DNA form, the CDR3 reads TGTGCCAGCAGCTCAGGGGGCACCCGCACAGATACGCAGTATTTT. This encodes CASSSGGTRTDTQYF.

The CDR3 is CSATGTYEQYF. The CDR3 region has the DNA TGCAGCGCGACCGGTACCTACGAGCAGTACTTC. V gene TRBV29-1 combines with J gene TRBJ2-7, with D uncertain. This CDR3 contains 11 residues. V dropped 7 bases and J dropped 2 bases, with 9 bases sitting between them. From germline, CDR1 is SQVTM and CDR2 ANQGSEA.

The CDR3 here is CASSPKGQGPYGYTF. CDR3 coding DNA: TGTGCCAGCTCACCAAAAGGACAGGGACCCTATGGCTACACCTTC. The chain uses TRBV18 and TRBJ1-2; 8 nucleotides agree with TRBD1. From germline, CDR1 is KGHSH and CDR2 LQKENI. V trimming: 2 bases; J trimming: 4 bases; junction bases outside the gene matches: 6. This CDR3 region has 15 residues.

The chain has TRBV27 and TRBJ1-6; unclear D gene. Germline values: CDR1 MNHEY, CDR2 SMNVEV (reference sequence). The germline V and J ends were trimmed by 3 bases and 5 bases, with 11 bases remaining between them. This CDR3 contains 15 residues. The CDR3 sequence is CASSFRTANNSPLHF. The CDR3 DNA is TGTGCCAGCAGTTTCCGTACAGCAAATAATTCACCCCTCCACTTT.

This clone was counted a few times. The V gene is TRBV5-1, the J gene TRBJ2-2; 10 bases align to TRBD2. This CDR3 contains 16 residues. Germline trimming cut 5 bases from V and 2 bases from J; bases unmatched to any gene: 6. Germline CDR1 is SGHRS and CDR2 is YFSETQ. CDR3 DNA: TGCGCCAGCAGACCATTACTAGCGGGAAACACCGGGGAGCTGTTTTTT. This sequence encodes CASRPLLAGNTGELFF. Supplemented by reference TRBV5-1 and TRBJ2-2, the full variable domain reads KAGVTQTPRYLIKTRGQQVTLSCSPISGHRSVSWYQQTPGQGLQFLFEYFSETQRNKGNFPGRFSGRQFSNSRSEMNVSTLELGDSALYLCASRPLLAGNTGELFFGEGSRLTVL.

This sequence joins TRBV4-1 and TRBJ1-6; 7 nucleotides line up with TRBD1. With 2 bases clipped from V and 9 bases from J, the junction kept 10 bases outside the gene matches. This CDR3 has 16 amino acids. CDR1 is MGHRA, CDR2 YSYEKL, per germline. CDR3 loop: CASSQSDRALLSPLHF. In DNA, the CDR3 is TGCGCCAGCAGCCAATCTGACAGGGCTCTCCTTTCACCCCTCCACTTT.

The chain carries TRBV11-3 and TRBJ2-1; D might be TRBD2 (5 bases). In germline, CDR1 is SGHNT, CDR2 YENEEA. The length of the CDR3 is 18 residues. V lost 5 bases and J 0 bases, leaving 20 bases between the germline ends. The CDR3 here is CASSRYTDSFYSYNEQFF. The DNA for the CDR3 is TGTGCCAGCAGCAGGTACACGGACTCTTTCTACTCCTACAATGAGCAGTTCTTC.

The chain couples TRBV7-9 to TRBJ2-2, with TRBD2 as a possible D gene (5 bases). The CDR3 loop spans 15 amino acids. V lost 2 bases and J 5 bases, leaving 12 bases between the germline ends. Germline CDR1 is SEHNR and CDR2 is FQNEAQ (reference sequence). CDR3 nucleotide sequence: TGTGCCAGCAGCTTAATTGGGAGTTCGACCGGGGAGCTGTTTTTT. Protein product: CASSLIGSSTGELFF.

The chain uses TRBV6-5 and TRBJ2-7; 7 nucleotides align to TRBD2. V lost 0 bases to trimming and J lost 7 bases; unmatched junction nucleotides: 6. CDR1 and CDR2 (germline): MNHEY, SVGAGI. The CDR3 is made up of 14 amino acids. The CDR3 sequence: CASSYSSGVEEQYF. The CDR3, as DNA: TGTGCCAGCAGTTACTCGAGCGGGGTGGAGGAGCAGTACTTC.

The chain employs TRBV5-5 and TRBJ2-4; unclear D gene. The V and J ends lost 2 bases and 0 bases respectively, with 6 bases between them. This CDR3 spans 14 amino acids. Germline V gene data show CDR1 as SGHKS and CDR2 as YYEKEE (reference sequence). This chain's CDR3 is CASSLWLAKNIQYF. The CDR3 region has the DNA TGTGCCAGCAGCTTATGGCTAGCCAAAAACATTCAGTACTTC.

The chain links TRBV19 to TRBJ1-5; 10 bases fit TRBD1. The CDR3 extends over 13 amino acids. V trimming: 6 bases; J trimming: 7 bases; junction bases outside the gene matches: 3. The V gene's germline CDR1 is LNHDA and CDR2 SQIVND (reference sequence). CDR3 nucleotides: TGTGCCAGTAGGGGACAGGGGACACAGCCCCAGCATTTT. It translates to CASRGQGTQPQHF.